This T cell receptor (beta chain) was observed in a study of T-cell memory formation after mild COVID-19. Remarks on this clonotype: What it recognizes is unknown.

TCRdb re-analysed the 5' RACE reads in MiXCR, keeping a single row per CDR3 protein. The table has roughly 180,000 distinct CDR3 sequences, around a tenth seen once. Points from the study as a whole: Some clones that responded turned up in pre-infection memory, which suggests that cross-reactive memory joined in. Mainly CM and EM harbored the contracting CD4+ clones; mainly EMRA harbored the CD8+ ones. Day 15 to 85 contracting clones showed balanced CD4/CD8; later expanders leaned CD4+.

Trimming took off 4 bases at V and 4 bases at J, with 8 bases between the two ends. Germline CDR1 SGHDT, CDR2 YYEEEE. The CDR3 totals 12 residues. The sequence derives from a man between 18 and 29 years old who had mild COVID-19 (a few samples of this study predate the infection). Cell type and time point are not known. The material sequenced was PBMCs or a T cell subset sorted from them (not recorded which). The chain combines TRBV5-6 with TRBJ1-2, with a possible D match to TRBD1 (5 bases). The CDR3 sequence is CASSAGLYGYTF. The CDR3 region has the DNA TGTGCCAGCAGCGCGGGACTCTATGGCTACACCTTC.